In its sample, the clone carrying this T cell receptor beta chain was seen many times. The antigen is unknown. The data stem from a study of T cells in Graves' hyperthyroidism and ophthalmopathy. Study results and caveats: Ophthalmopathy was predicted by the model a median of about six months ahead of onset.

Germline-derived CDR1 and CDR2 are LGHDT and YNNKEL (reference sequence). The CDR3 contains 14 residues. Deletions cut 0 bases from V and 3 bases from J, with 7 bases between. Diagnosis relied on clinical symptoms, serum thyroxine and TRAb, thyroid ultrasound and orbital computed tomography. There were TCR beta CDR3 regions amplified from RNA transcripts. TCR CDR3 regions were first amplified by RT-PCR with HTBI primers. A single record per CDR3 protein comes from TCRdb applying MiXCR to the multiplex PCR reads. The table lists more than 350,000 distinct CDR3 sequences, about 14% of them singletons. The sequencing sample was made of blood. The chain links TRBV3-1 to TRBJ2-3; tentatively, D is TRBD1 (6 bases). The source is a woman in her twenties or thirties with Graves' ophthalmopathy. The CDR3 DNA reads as TGTGCCAGCAGCCAAGAACAGGGTACAGATACGCAGTATTTT. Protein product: CASSQEQGTDTQYF.